This T cell receptor (beta chain) derives from a study of T cells after yellow fever vaccination. Overall study: SMART-Seq v4 Ultra Low Input prepared the low-cell-number fractions.

This clonotype was detected many times. Its target is unknown. Findings and limits, study-wide: Most primary-vaccination clones recurred post-booster (around 95% CD4, 88% CD8).

TCRdb ran MiXCR on the 5' RACE reads and lists one entry per CDR3 protein. Of about 550,000 distinct CDR3 sequences detected, less than 20% appear once; the ten largest clones hold about 13%. The CDR3 is 14 amino acids. Germline values: CDR1 SGDLS, CDR2 YYNGEE. Trimming took off 4 bases at V and 2 bases at J, with 13 bases between the two ends. The clonotype comes from a man between 25 and 39 years old who received the YFV17D yellow fever vaccine. The sequencing used PBMCs, collected 15 days after the yellow fever booster vaccination. V is TRBV9 and J is TRBJ2-7; either TRBD1 or TRBD2 may fit D (6 bases each). In nucleotides, the CDR3 is TGTGCCAGCAGCAGGGGGACTGGAGCCTACGAGCAGTACTTC. This gives the protein CASSRGTGAYEQYF.